This TCR beta chain was captured in a study of blood T cell repertoires in COVID-19. Study in general: PBMCs, B-cell-depleted T cells, or T cells provided the cDNA or gDNA that made up the material.

Using immunoSEQ multiplex PCR, the repertoire was profiled, and TCRdb retains in-frame clones only, with some absent. The data contain a few hundred thousand clones, roughly 85% of them singletons. Participant-given clinical history determined each cohort assignment. Resolution of symptoms, clearance, or two negative PCRs was present in recovered Cohort 3 donors. This clonotype was sampled from a woman between 45 and 60 years old who had recovered from COVID-19. Sequencing was done on a sample of PBMCs or T cells enriched from blood (not recorded which).

The CDR3 bases are TGTGCCACCAGCAGAGATACGAACGTAGGAGGGGGCAGGACAGATACGCAGTATTTT. This gives the protein CATSRDTNVGGGRTDTQYF. The chain links TRBV15 to TRBJ2-3, with a tentative D call TRBD1 (7 bases). CDR1 and CDR2 from the germline V gene are LNHNV and YYDKDF (reference sequence). The CDR3 is 19 amino acids. The V gene lost 0 bases and the J gene lost 3 bases, with 22 bases spanning the gap.